This T cell receptor (beta chain) was recorded in a study of CD8 T cells in Susac syndrome. It was with random hexamers that about 0.45 to 1 ug RNA was reverse transcribed. TCRdb re-analysed the immunoSEQ multiplex PCR reads in MiXCR, keeping a single row per CDR3 protein. Of 170,000 or so distinct CDR3 sequences listed, about 96% are singletons. The V and J ends lost 4 bases and 8 bases, in that order; junction bases with no gene match: 7. This CDR3 spans 13 amino acids. Germline V gene data show CDR1 as SGHRS and CDR2 as YFSETQ. V and J are TRBV5-1 and TRBJ1-2; TRBD1 agrees at 8 bases. Material for sequencing was CD4+ T cells from PBMCs. The receptor was derived from a human donor with Susac syndrome. The CDR3 sequence: CASSGQGDRGYTF. CDR3 in DNA: TGCGCCAGCAGCGGACAGGGAGATCGCGGCTACACCTTC.